This T cell receptor (beta chain) was captured in a study of identical twins. General study results and limits: Invariant populations such as MAIT and iNKT cells could partly muddle zero-insertion analyses. Models underestimated out-of-frame TCR alpha sharing in monozygotic twins.

TCRdb analysed the 5' RACE reads with MiXCR anew, one entry per CDR3 protein. This table has fewer than 650,000 distinct CDR3 sequences, 9.6% appearing once. The CDR3 runs to 14 residues. Germline V gene data show CDR1 as KGHSH and CDR2 as LQKENI. The V and J ends lost 2 bases and 4 bases respectively, with 11 bases between them. This clonotype has at least ten counts. What it recognizes is unknown. Only healthy Caucasians were included as donors. These records were also assigned to another study, of yellow fever vaccine responses in identical twins.

This chain links TRBV18 with TRBJ2-5; the D is unclear. Sequences were obtained from PBMCs. This receptor was taken from a woman in her late teens or twenties in good health. The CDR3 loop reads CASSPGNVRETQYF. CDR3 nucleotide sequence: TGTGCCAGCTCACCAGGGAACGTCCGAGAGACCCAGTACTTC.